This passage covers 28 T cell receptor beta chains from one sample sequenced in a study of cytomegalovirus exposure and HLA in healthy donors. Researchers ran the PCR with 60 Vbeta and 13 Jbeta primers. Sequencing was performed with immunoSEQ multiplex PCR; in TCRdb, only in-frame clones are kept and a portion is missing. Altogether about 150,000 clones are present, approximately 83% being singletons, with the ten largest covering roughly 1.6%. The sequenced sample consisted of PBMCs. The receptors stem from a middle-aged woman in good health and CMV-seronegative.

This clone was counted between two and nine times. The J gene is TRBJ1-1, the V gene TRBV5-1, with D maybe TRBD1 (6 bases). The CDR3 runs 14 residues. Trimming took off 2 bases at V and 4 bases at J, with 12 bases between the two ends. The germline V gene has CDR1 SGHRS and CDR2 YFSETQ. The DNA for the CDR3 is TGCGCCAGCAGCTTAAATACAGGGAGCACTGAAGCTTTCTTT. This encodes CASSLNTGSTEAFF. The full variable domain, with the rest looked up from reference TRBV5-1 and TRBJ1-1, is KAGVTQTPRYLIKTRGQQVTLSCSPISGHRSVSWYQQTPGQGLQFLFEYFSETQRNKGNFPGRFSGRQFSNSRSEMNVSTLELGDSALYLCASSLNTGSTEAFFGQGTRLTVV.

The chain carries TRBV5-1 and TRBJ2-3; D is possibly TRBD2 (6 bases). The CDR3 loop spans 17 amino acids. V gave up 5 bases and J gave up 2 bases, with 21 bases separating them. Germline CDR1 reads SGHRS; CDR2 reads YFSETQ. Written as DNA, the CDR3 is TGCGCCAGCAGTCCGCTCTTTGCGGGGCTACCCACAGATACGCAGTATTTT. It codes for CASSPLFAGLPTDTQYF.

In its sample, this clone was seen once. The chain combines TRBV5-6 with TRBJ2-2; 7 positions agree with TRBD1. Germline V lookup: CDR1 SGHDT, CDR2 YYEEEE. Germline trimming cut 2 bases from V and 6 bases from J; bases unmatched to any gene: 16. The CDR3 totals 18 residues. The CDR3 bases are TGTGCCAGCAGCTTTTTGACAGCCTACGCCACAGGGGCCGGGGAGCTGTTTTTT. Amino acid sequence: CASSFLTAYATGAGELFF.

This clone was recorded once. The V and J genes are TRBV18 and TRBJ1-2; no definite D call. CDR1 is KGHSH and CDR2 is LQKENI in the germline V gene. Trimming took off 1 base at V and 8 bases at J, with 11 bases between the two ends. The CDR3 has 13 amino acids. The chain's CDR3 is CASSPQEEGGYTF. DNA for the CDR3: TGTGCCAGCTCACCACAGGAGGAGGGCGGCTACACCTTC.

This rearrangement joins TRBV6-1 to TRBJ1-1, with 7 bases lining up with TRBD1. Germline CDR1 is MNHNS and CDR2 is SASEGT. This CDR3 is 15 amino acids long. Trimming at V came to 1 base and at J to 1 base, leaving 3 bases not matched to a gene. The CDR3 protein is CASSEVYRGNTEAFF. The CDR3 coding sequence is TGTGCCAGCAGTGAAGTATACAGGGGGAACACTGAAGCTTTCTTT.

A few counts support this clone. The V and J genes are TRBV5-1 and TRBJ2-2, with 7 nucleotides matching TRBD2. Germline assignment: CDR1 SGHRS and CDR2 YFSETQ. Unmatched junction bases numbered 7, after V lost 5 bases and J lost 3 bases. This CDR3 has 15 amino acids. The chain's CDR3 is CASRTPGRHTGELFF. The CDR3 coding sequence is TGCGCCAGCAGAACCCCCGGGAGGCACACCGGGGAGCTGTTTTTT.

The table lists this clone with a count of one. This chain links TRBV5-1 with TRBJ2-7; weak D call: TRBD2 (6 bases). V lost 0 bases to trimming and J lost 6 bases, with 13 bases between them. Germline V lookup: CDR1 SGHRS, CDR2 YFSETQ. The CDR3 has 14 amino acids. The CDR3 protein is CASSLVGGSGEQYF. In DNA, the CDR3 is TGCGCCAGCAGCTTGGTTGGGGGTAGCGGCGAGCAGTACTTC.

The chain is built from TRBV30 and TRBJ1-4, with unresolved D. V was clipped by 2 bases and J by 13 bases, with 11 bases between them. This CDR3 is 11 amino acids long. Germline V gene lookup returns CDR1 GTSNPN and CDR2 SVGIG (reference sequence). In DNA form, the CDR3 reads TGTGCCTGGAGTCCCGGGGTAGGACTGTTTTTT. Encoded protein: CAWSPGVGLFF.

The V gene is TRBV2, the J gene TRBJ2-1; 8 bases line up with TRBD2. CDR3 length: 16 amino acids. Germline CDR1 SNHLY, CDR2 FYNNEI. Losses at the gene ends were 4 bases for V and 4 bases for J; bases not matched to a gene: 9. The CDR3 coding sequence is TGTGCCAGCAGTGTTGGCTTACTAGCGGTTTACAATGAGCAGTTCTTC. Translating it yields CASSVGLLAVYNEQFF.

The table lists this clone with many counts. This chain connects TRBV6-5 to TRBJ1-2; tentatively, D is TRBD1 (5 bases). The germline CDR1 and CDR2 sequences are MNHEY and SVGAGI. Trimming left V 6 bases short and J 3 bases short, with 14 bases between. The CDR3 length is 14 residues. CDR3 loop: CASRRDRFDYGYTF. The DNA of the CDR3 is TGTGCCAGCAGGCGCGACAGATTTGACTATGGCTACACCTTC.

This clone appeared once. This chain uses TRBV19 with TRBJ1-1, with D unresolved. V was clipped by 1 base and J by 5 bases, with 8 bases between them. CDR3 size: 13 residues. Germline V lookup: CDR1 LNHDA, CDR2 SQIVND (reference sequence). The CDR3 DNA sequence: TGTGCCAGTAGTATAGGTGAGGAGACTGAAGCTTTCTTT. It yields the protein CASSIGEETEAFF.

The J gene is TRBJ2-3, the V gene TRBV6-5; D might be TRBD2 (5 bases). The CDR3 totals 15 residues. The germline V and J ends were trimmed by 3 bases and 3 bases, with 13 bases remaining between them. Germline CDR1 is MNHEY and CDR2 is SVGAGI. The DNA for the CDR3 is TGTGCCAGCAGTTATCTTGCGGGTGCGACAGATACGCAGTATTTT. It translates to CASSYLAGATDTQYF.

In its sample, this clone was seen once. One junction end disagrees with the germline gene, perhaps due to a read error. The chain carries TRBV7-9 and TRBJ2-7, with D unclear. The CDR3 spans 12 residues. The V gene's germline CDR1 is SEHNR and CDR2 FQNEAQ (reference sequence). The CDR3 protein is CSSSLAQDEQYF. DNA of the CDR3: TGTTCCAGCAGCTTAGCCCAGGACGAGCAGTACTTC.

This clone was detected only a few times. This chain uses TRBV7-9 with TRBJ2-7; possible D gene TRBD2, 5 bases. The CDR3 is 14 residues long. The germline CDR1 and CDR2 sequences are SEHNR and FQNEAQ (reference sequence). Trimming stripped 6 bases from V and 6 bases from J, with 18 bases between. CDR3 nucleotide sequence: TGTGCCAGCAGAACTGACGCTCGGGGTAGCGAGCAGTACTTC. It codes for CASRTDARGSEQYF.

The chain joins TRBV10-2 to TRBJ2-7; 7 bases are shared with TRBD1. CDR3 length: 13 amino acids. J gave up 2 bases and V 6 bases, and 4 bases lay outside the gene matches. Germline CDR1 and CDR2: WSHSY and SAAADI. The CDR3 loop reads CASSRGTAYEQYF. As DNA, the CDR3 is TGCGCCAGCAGCCGAGGGACAGCCTACGAGCAGTACTTC.

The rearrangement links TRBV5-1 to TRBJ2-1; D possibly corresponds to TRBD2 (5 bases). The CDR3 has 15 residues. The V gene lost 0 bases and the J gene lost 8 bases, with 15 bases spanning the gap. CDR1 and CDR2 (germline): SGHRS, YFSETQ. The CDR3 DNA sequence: TGCGCCAGCAGCTTGGGCGGCGGAACCGGGGATGAGCAGTTCTTC. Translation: CASSLGGGTGDEQFF. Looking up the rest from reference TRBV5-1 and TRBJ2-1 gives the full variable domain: KAGVTQTPRYLIKTRGQQVTLSCSPISGHRSVSWYQQTPGQGLQFLFEYFSETQRNKGNFPGRFSGRQFSNSRSEMNVSTLELGDSALYLCASSLGGGTGDEQFFGPGTRLTVL.

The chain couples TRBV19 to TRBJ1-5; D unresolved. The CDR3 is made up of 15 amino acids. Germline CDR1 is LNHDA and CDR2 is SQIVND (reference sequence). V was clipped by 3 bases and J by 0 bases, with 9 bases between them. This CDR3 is CASSMWSLSNQPQHF. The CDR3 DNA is TGTGCCAGTAGTATGTGGAGCCTTAGCAATCAGCCCCAGCATTTT.

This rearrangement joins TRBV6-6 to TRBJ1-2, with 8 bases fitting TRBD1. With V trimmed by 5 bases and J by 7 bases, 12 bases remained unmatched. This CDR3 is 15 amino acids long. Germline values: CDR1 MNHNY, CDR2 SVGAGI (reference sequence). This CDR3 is CASSGQPQGAAGYTF. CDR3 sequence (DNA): TGTGCCAGCAGTGGACAACCTCAGGGGGCGGCTGGCTACACCTTC.

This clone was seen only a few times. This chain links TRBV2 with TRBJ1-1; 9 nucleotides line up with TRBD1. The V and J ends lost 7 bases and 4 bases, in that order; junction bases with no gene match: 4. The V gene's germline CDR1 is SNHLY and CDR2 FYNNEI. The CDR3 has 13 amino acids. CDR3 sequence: CASKDRGFTEAFF. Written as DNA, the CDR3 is TGTGCCAGCAAGGACAGGGGTTTCACTGAAGCTTTCTTT.

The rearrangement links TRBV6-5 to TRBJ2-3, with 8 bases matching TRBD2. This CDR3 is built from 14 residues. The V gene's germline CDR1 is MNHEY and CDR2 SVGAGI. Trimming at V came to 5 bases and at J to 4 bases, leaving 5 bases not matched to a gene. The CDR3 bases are TGTGCCAGCAGTGCGGTCGGGGGGGCAGATACGCAGTATTTT. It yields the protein CASSAVGGADTQYF.

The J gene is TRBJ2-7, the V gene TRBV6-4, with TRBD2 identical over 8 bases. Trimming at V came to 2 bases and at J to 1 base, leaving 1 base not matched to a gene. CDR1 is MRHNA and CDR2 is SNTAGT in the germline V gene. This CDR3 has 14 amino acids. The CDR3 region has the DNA TGTGCCAGCAGTGACACGGGGGGGTCCTACGAGCAGTACTTC. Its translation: CASSDTGGSYEQYF.

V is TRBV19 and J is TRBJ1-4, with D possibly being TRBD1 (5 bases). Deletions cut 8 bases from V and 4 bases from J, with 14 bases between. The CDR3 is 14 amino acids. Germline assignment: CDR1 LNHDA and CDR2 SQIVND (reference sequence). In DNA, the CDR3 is TGTGCCAGTTGCCTCGCCAGGGTTAATGAAAAACTGTTTTTT. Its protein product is CASCLARVNEKLFF.

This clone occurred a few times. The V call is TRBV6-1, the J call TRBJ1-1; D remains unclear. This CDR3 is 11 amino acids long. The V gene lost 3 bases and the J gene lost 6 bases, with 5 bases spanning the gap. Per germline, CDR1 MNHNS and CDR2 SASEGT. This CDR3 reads CASSEQAEAFF. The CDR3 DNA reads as TGTGCCAGCAGTGAGCAGGCTGAAGCTTTCTTT.

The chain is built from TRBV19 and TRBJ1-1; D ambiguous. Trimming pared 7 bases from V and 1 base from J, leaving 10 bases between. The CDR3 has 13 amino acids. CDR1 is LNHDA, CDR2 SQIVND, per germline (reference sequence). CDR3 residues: CASTRQPNTEAFF. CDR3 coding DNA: TGTGCCAGTACAAGACAACCGAACACTGAAGCTTTCTTT.

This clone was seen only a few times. The CDR3 region has the DNA TGTGCCAGCTTCCCGAACGGGGTCTCAAGCACAGATACGCAGTATTTT. It codes for CASFPNGVSSTDTQYF. The rearrangement joins TRBV2 to TRBJ2-3; maybe TRBD2 (5 bases). Trimming shortened V by 8 bases and J by 0 bases, and 18 bases separated the two germline ends. CDR1 is SNHLY and CDR2 is FYNNEI in the germline V gene. The CDR3 length is 16 residues. The whole variable domain, filled in from reference TRBV2 and TRBJ2-3, reads EPEVTQTPSHQVTQMGQEVILRCVPISNHLYFYWYRQILGQKVEFLVSFYNNEISEKSEIFDDQFSVERPDGSNFTLKIRSTKLEDSAMYFCASFPNGVSSTDTQYFGPGTRLTVL.

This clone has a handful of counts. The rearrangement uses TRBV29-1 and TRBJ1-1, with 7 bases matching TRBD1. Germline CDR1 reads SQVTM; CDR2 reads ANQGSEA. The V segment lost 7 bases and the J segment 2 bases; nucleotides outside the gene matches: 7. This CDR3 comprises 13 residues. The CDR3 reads CSETGQFNTEAFF. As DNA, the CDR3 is TGCAGCGAGACGGGACAGTTCAACACTGAAGCTTTCTTT.

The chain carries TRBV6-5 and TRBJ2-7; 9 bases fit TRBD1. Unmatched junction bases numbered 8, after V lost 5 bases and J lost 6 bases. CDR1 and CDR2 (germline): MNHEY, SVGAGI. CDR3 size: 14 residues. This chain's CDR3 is CASSPPGTGPEQYF. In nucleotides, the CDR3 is TGTGCCAGCAGTCCTCCCGGGACAGGGCCCGAGCAGTACTTC.

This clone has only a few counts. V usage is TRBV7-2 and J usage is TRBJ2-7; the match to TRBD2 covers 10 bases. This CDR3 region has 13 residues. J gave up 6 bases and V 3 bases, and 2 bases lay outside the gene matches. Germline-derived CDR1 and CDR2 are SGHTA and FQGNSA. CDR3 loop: CASSFSGGAEQYF. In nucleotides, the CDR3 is TGTGCCAGCAGCTTCAGCGGGGGGGCCGAGCAGTACTTC. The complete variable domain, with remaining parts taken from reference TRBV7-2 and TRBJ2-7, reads GAGVSQSPSNKVTEKGKDVELRCDPISGHTALYWYRQSLGQGLEFLIYFQGNSAPDKSGLPSDRFSAERTGGSVSTLTIQRTQQEDSAVYLCASSFSGGAEQYFGPGTRLTVT.